This record concerns one T cell receptor beta chain sequence. Its target is unknown. CDR1 SGHKS and CDR2 YYEKEE come from the germline V gene (reference sequence). The CDR3 length is 16 residues. V was pared by 4 bases and J by 4 bases, with 9 bases of the junction left unmatched. This specimen comes from a study of CD8 T cells in ankylosing spondylitis. Each TCR beta library was made by quantitative 5'-RACE that incorporated molecular barcodes. Using its own MiXCR run on the 5' RACE reads, TCRdb lists one record per CDR3 protein. Found here are approximately 400,000 distinct CDR3 sequences, roughly a sixth of them singletons; the top ten hold approximately 1%. The study's findings and limits: What seemed typical of ankylosing spondylitis blood was a TCR beta motif built from 8 or 9 highly homologous variants. According to the report, clones linked to the disease were significantly enriched in matched synovial fluid samples taken from ankylosing spondylitis patients.

Specimen: blood, either unsorted or a sorted T cell fraction (not recorded which). The source of this sequence is a male donor with ankylosing spondylitis. The rearrangement joins TRBV5-5 to TRBJ2-3; 10 positions agree with TRBD2. CDR3 sequence: CASSPRGTSDADTQYF. As DNA, the CDR3 is TGTGCCAGCAGCCCCAGGGGGACTAGCGATGCAGATACGCAGTATTTT.